These T cell receptor beta chains were read from a single sample in a study of blood T cell repertoires in COVID-19. The method was immunoSEQ multiplex PCR; TCRdb's version includes in-frame clones alone and lacks a portion of them. This table holds about 230,000 clones, about 80% found once. The sample taken for sequencing was peripheral blood. Receptors originate from a woman aged 50 to 60 with acute or convalescent COVID-19. The CDR3 runs from the conserved cysteine through the conserved F or W. The D gene is left open where the match is weak. Rows may omit the clone size; those that give it use once, few, many or a size class.

size: -
V: TRBV24-1
J: TRBJ1-4
D: -
DNA: TGTGCCACCAGTGGCAGAGGTACCTATGAAAAACTGTTTTTT
CDR3: CATSGRGTYEKLFF

size: -
V: TRBV19
J: TRBJ1-3
D: -
DNA: TGTGCCAGTGCGGATTTTTTTGGAAACACCATATATTTT
CDR3: CASADFFGNTIYF

size: -
V: TRBV7-6
J: TRBJ2-1
D: TRBD1
DNA: TGTGCCAGCAGCTTAGCAGGACAGGGGGTGAATGAGCAGTTCTTC
CDR3: CASSLAGQGVNEQFF

size: -
V: TRBV3-1/TRBV3-2
J: TRBJ2-2
D: TRBD2
DNA: TGTGCCAGCAGCCAAGTGACTAGCGGGCATGGCGGGGAGCTGTTTTTT
CDR3: CASSQVTSGHGGELFF

size: few
V: TRBV11-2
J: TRBJ2-1
D: TRBD1
DNA: TGTGCCAGCAGCTTACGAAAACAGACAGGGATCAATGAGCAGTTCTTC
CDR3: CASSLRKQTGINEQFF

size: -
V: TRBV15
J: TRBJ2-6
D: -
DNA: TGTGCCACCAGCAGAGATCACTCTGGGGCCAACGTCCTGACTTTC
CDR3: CATSRDHSGANVLTF

size: -
V: TRBV19
J: TRBJ2-7
D: TRBD1
DNA: TGTGCCAGTATGGGACAGAACTCCTACGAGCAGTACTTC
CDR3: CASMGQNSYEQYF

size: -
V: TRBV7-2
J: TRBJ2-1
D: -
DNA: TGTGCCAGCAGTTTACAGGATTACAGGGAGCAGTTCTTC
CDR3: CASSLQDYREQFF

size: once
V: TRBV7-2
J: TRBJ1-2
D: TRBD1
DNA: TGTGCCAGCAGCTCCCGAGACAGGGTTGGAGGCTACACCTTC
CDR3: CASSSRDRVGGYTF

size: -
V: TRBV1
J: TRBJ2-2
D: -
DNA: TGCACCAGCAGCCAAGACACGGGAGTAAAGGACGGGGAGCTGTTTTTT
CDR3: CTSSQDTGVKDGELFF

size: -
V: TRBV7-2
J: TRBJ2-7
D: -
DNA: TGTGCCAGCAGCCCAGCGGCGGTTTCCGGGTACGAGCAGTACTTC
CDR3: CASSPAAVSGYEQYF

size: -
V: TRBV6-6
J: TRBJ2-3
D: -
DNA: TGTGCCAGCAGCAATCCGGGACTCACACCTTCGGATACGCAGTATTTT
CDR3: CASSNPGLTPSDTQYF

size: -
V: TRBV10-3
J: TRBJ2-3
D: TRBD1
DNA: TGTGCCATCAGTGCCGGGACAGGGCGGGGAGATACGCAGTATTTT
CDR3: CAISAGTGRGDTQYF

size: -
V: TRBV7-2
J: TRBJ1-3
D: -
DNA: TGTGCCAGCAGCTTAGCAGCAGGGGTGGGAAACACCATATATTTT
CDR3: CASSLAAGVGNTIYF

size: -
V: TRBV9
J: TRBJ2-1
D: -
DNA: TGTGCCAGCAGCGTGAGGGATACTCTAAACAATGAGCAGTTCTTC
CDR3: CASSVRDTLNNEQFF

size: -
V: TRBV14
J: TRBJ1-4
D: -
DNA: TGTGCCAGCAGCCAAGCTTTCGGGTTAGATGAAAAACTGTTTTTT
CDR3: CASSQAFGLDEKLFF

size: -
V: TRBV29-1
J: TRBJ2-5
D: -
DNA: TGCAGCGTTGAAATATCAGGGAAACGAGAGACCCAGTACTTC
CDR3: CSVEISGKRETQYF

size: -
V: TRBV7-9
J: TRBJ2-5
D: TRBD2
DNA: TGTGCCAGCAGCCCCGGGACGGGACTATCCCAGTACTTC
CDR3: CASSPGTGLSQYF

size: -
V: TRBV6-7
J: TRBJ1-2
D: TRBD1
DNA: TGTGCCAGCAGTAAACAGGGGGCCCTCTATGGCTACACCTTC
CDR3: CASSKQGALYGYTF

size: -
V: TRBV5-4
J: TRBJ1-2
D: -
DNA: TGTGCCAGCAGCTTCGGGGTGATTACGGCTAACTATGGCTACACCTTC
CDR3: CASSFGVITANYGYTF

size: once
V: TRBV20-1
J: TRBJ1-4
D: -
DNA: TGCAGTGCTGAGTTTACTGAAAAACTGTTTTTT
CDR3: CSAEFTEKLFF

size: -
V: TRBV3-1/TRBV3-2
J: TRBJ2-2
D: TRBD1
DNA: TGTGCCAGCAGCTGGGGACAGTATCCCGGGGAGCTGTTTTTT
CDR3: CASSWGQYPGELFF

size: -
V: TRBV7-3
J: TRBJ2-1
D: TRBD2
DNA: TGTGCCAGCAGCTTAAGCGGGGGGGCTGCTGAGCAGTTCTTC
CDR3: CASSLSGGAAEQFF

size: -
V: TRBV5-4
J: TRBJ1-3
D: TRBD1
DNA: TGTGCCAGCAGCACGGGACAGATCTCTGGAAACACCATATATTTT
CDR3: CASSTGQISGNTIYF

size: -
V: TRBV11-1
J: TRBJ2-1
D: -
DNA: TGTGCCAGCAGCCCTGTCGGTTCCAATGAGCAGTTCTTC
CDR3: CASSPVGSNEQFF

size: -
V: TRBV28
J: TRBJ1-4
D: -
DNA: TGTGCCAGCAGTCAGTCGACAGGCAGGACCGAAAAACTGTTTTTT
CDR3: CASSQSTGRTEKLFF

size: -
V: TRBV5-4
J: TRBJ2-2
D: -
DNA: TGTGCCAGCAGCTTCGTCACACAGAACACCGGGGAGCTGTTTTTT
CDR3: CASSFVTQNTGELFF

size: -
V: TRBV7-2
J: TRBJ1-2
D: TRBD1
DNA: TGTGCCAGCAGCATCACTACAGGGGGCAGGAGTGGCTACACCTTC
CDR3: CASSITTGGRSGYTF